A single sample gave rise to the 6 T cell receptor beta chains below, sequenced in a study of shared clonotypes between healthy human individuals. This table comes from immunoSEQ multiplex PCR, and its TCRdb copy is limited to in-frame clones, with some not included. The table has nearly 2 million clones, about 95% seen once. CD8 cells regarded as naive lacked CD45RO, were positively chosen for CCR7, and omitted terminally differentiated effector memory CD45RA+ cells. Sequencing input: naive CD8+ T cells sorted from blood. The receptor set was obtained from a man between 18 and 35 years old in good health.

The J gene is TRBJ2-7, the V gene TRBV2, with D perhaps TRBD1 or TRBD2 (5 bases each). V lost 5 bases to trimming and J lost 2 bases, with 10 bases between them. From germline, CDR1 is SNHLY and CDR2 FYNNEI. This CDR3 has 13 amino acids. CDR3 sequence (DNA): TGTGCCAGCAGTTTGGGGGTCACCTACGAGCAGTACTTC. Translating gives CASSLGVTYEQYF.

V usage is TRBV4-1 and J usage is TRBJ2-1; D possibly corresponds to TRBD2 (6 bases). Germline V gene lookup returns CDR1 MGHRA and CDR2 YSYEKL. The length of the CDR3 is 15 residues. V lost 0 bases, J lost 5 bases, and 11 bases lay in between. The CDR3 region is CASSQETPGDNEQFF. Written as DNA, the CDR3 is TGCGCCAGCAGCCAAGAGACTCCGGGGGACAATGAGCAGTTCTTC.

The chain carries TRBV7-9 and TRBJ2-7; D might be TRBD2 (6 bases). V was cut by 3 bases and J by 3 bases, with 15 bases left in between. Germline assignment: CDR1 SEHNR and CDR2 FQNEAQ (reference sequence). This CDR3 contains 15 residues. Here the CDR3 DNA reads TGTGCCAGCAGCTTCGTAGTAGCGGCACACTACGAGCAGTACTTC. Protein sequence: CASSFVVAAHYEQYF.

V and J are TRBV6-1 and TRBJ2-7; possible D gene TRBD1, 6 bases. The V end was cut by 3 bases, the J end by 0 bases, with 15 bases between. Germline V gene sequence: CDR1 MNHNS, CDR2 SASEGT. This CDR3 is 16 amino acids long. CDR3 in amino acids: CASSDRDRLSSYEQYF. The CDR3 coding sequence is TGTGCCAGCAGTGACAGAGACAGGCTGAGCTCCTACGAGCAGTACTTC.

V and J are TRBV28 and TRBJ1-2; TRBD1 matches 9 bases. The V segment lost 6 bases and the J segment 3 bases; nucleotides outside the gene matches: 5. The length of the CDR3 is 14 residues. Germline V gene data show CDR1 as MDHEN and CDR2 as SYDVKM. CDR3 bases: TGTGCCAGCAGCCCCGGGACAGGGTACTATGGCTACACCTTC. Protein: CASSPGTGYYGYTF.

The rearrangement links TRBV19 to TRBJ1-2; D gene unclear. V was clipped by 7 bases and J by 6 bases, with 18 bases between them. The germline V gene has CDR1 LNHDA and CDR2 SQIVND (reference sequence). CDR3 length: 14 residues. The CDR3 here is CASIWTPSSNGYTF. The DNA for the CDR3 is TGTGCCAGTATCTGGACTCCCTCAAGCAATGGCTACACCTTC.